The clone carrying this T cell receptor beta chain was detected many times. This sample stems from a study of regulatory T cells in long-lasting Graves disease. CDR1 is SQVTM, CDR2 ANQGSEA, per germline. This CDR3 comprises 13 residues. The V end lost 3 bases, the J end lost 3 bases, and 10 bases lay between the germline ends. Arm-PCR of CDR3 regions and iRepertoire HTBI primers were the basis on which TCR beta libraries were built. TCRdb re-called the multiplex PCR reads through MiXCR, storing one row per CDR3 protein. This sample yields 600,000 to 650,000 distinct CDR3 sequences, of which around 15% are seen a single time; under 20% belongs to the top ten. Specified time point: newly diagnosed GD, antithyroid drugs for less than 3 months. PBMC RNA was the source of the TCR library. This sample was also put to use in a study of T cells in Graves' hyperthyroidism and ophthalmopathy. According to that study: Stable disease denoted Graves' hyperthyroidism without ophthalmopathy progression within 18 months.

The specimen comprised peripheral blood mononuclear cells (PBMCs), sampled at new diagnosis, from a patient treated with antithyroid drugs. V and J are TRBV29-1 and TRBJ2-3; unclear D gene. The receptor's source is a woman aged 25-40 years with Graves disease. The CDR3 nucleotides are TGCAGCGTTGACTCGGGTAGGACAGATACGCAGTATTTT. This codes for CSVDSGRTDTQYF.